This T cell receptor (beta chain) stems from a study of blood T cell repertoires in COVID-19 (dated by TCRdb to 2018 to 2020). Regarding the complete study: Samples from collaborators originated in the United States, Italy and Spain and spanned both the acute and convalescent phases of COVID-19. The prospective study material was composed of cDNA or gDNA derived from T cells, B-cell-depleted T cells, or PBMCs. Subjects who had been exposed to COVID-19, were actively infected with it, or had recovered from it provided the deeply sampled blood TCRbeta repertoires that made up the dataset. A freely available public database, intended as a resource for researchers studying the immune response to SARS-CoV-2, is where the repertoires were released. Samples were obtained from the ongoing ImmuneRACE study (first 160 participants) and from over a thousand subjects provided by 6 global collaborators. A de-identified subject ID, COVID-19 status, age in years and sex were almost always included in the sample metadata. Where available, HLA class I and class II types were taken from metadata supplied by the sample provider and were not determined by assay-based typing.

Enrolling through a virtual design, the prospective study's participants ranged in age from about 18 to 89 years and lived across some 23 United States geographic areas. To assign participants to cohorts, the prospective study relied on clinical history that participants themselves reported in a screening survey and a study questionnaire. In the prospective study, whole blood, serum and a nasopharyngeal or oropharyngeal swab were collected from each participant by mobile phlebotomists. Over a roughly 2-month period, participants in the prospective study had the option of providing additional blood draws and questionnaires. Blood samples from the prospective study were shipped frozen or at room temperature prior to DNA extraction. Of note for this clone: Its antigen remains undetermined. Base qualities were left out, and no much larger clone turns up one base away.

What the study reported, not specific to this receptor: The amount of clinical and demographic metadata varied by source and participant and was provided uncurated.

The immunoSEQ Assay, a bias-controlled multiplex PCR, was used to amplify TCRbeta CDR3 regions from genomic DNA. Per the original workflow: Nucleated cell counts per sample were estimated from amplification of reference gene primers within the assay. Sequence reads were collapsed and filtered to measure the absolute abundance of every unique TCRbeta CDR3 rearrangement. Productive Simpson clonality was computed per sample as the square root of Simpson's diversity index over productive rearrangements. TCRdb took over this immuneACCESS table, retaining in-frame rearrangements with V and J assigned. Such tables are incomplete; in checked studies, under half of the missing clones stem from an unresolved V gene, and the remainder is unexplained. For V, J and clone size, that table is used; D and trimming come from the DNA. For this sample the table gives 200,000 to 250,000 clones, of which approximately 80% were detected only once. The top ten constitute 6.5% to 9% of the sample.

This TCR was sampled from a woman aged 40 to 55 with acute COVID-19. Sequenced input: PBMCs or T cells enriched from blood (not recorded which).

The DNA sequence follows: TGTGCCAGCAGTGAGATTAGCGGGGTATACAATGAGCAGTTCTTC. The resulting protein is CASSEISGVYNEQFF. The V and J segments used are TRBV25-1 and TRBJ2-1; 8 bases in the middle match TRBD2. CDR1 and CDR2 (MGHDK, SYGVNS) derive from the germline V gene. Compared with germline, V lacks 3 bases and J lacks 4 bases; bases without a gene match: 5. Reading from cysteine to phenylalanine, the CDR3 counts 15 amino acids. The kept DNA is CDR3 alone, 45 bases in frame from the first base.